The 10 T cell receptor beta chains below come from one sample, sequenced in a study of PD-1 blockade in classical Hodgkin lymphoma. The repertoire was sequenced with immunoSEQ multiplex PCR; TCRdb's copy has only in-frame clones and lacks some. The sample shows just under 65,000 clones, roughly 92% of them seen only once. Sample time point: cycle 4 day 1 (C4D1), after six to seven weeks of nivolumab. Every patient had relapsed following autologous stem cell transplantation, and cohorts differed in brentuximab vedotin exposure. The material was peripheral blood mononuclear cells (PBMCs), obtained before the fourth cycle of nivolumab. The receptors come from a human donor with classical Hodgkin lymphoma.

This chain connects TRBV5-1 to TRBJ1-1; maybe TRBD1 (5 bases). V lost 4 bases to trimming and J lost 1 base, with 11 bases between them. Germline loops: CDR1 SGHRS, CDR2 YFSETQ. The CDR3 is 14 amino acids. CDR3 amino acids: CASSPTGPNTEAFF. The CDR3 nucleotides are TGCGCCAGCAGCCCGACGGGGCCGAACACTGAAGCTTTCTTT.

In its sample, this clone was seen once. The rearrangement uses TRBV7-9 and TRBJ2-1; tentative D call: TRBD2 (5 bases). The CDR3 sequence is 14 residues long. The germline V gene encodes CDR1 SEHNR and CDR2 FQNEAQ (reference sequence). Deletions cut 5 bases from V and 2 bases from J, with 10 bases between. CDR3 protein: CASSPTGTYNEQFF. Here the CDR3 DNA reads TGTGCCAGCAGCCCGACCGGGACCTACAATGAGCAGTTCTTC.

The J gene is TRBJ2-7, the V gene TRBV19; 13 bases map to TRBD2. CDR3 length: 18 amino acids. Germline lookup yields CDR1 LNHDA and CDR2 SQIVND (reference sequence). With 5 bases clipped from V and 0 bases from J, the junction kept 10 bases outside the gene matches. The CDR3 sequence: CASSALPGTSGASYEQYF. CDR3 nucleotides: TGTGCCAGTAGTGCTCTCCCCGGGACTAGCGGGGCCTCCTACGAGCAGTACTTC.

The rearrangement links TRBV27 to TRBJ2-7, with D perhaps matching TRBD2 (5 bases). Per the germline V gene, CDR1 is MNHEY and CDR2 is SMNVEV (reference sequence). V was trimmed by 2 bases and J by 6 bases, leaving 14 bases between them. The CDR3 runs 14 residues. The CDR3 DNA follows: TGTGCCAGCAGTTTAGGGGTAAGCGGCGTCGAGCAGTACTTC. Its translation is CASSLGVSGVEQYF.

V usage is TRBV28 and J usage is TRBJ2-7, with D hard to call. Germline CDR1 MDHEN, CDR2 SYDVKM. Trimming took 3 bases from V and 3 from J, leaving 15 bases between them. The CDR3 is 15 residues long. CDR3 in amino acids: CASSLTTPLVYEQYF. CDR3 DNA sequence: TGTGCCAGCAGTTTGACGACCCCCCTGGTCTACGAGCAGTACTTC.

This sequence joins TRBV6-1 and TRBJ2-3, with TRBD1 identical over 10 bases. This CDR3 has 16 residues. With 4 bases clipped from V and 2 bases from J, the junction kept 6 bases outside the gene matches. Germline CDR1 is MNHNS and CDR2 is SASEGT. CDR3 loop: CASSATGGTFTDTQYF. The CDR3, as DNA: TGTGCCAGCAGTGCGACAGGGGGCACGTTCACAGATACGCAGTATTTT.

The chain couples TRBV2 to TRBJ2-7; 7 bases line up with TRBD1. Germline CDR1 is SNHLY and CDR2 is FYNNEI. After removal of 3 bases from V and 1 base from J, the junction contained 12 bases not matched to a gene. The CDR3 spans 17 residues. CDR3 protein: CASSDVGQEVISYEQYF. The CDR3 bases are TGTGCCAGCAGTGATGTTGGACAGGAAGTAATATCCTACGAGCAGTACTTC.

This clone was counted once. The V gene is TRBV6-1, the J gene TRBJ2-7, with D possibly matching TRBD2 (6 bases). V was pared by 4 bases and J by 5 bases, with 12 bases between. Per germline, CDR1 MNHNS and CDR2 SASEGT. This CDR3 contains 13 residues. The CDR3 sequence is CASSALGGNEQYF. The CDR3 bases are TGTGCCAGCAGTGCCCTTGGGGGGAACGAGCAGTACTTC.

V and J are TRBV5-6 and TRBJ2-7; maybe TRBD1 (6 bases). Trimming left V 3 bases short and J 2 bases short, with 9 bases between. The CDR3 loop spans 13 amino acids. Germline V lookup: CDR1 SGHDT, CDR2 YYEEEE. In DNA, the CDR3 is TGTGCCAGCAGCTCCGGACAGACCTACGAGCAGTACTTC. It yields the protein CASSSGQTYEQYF. Using reference TRBV5-6 and TRBJ2-7 for the parts outside the CDR3, the full variable domain is DAGVTQSPTHLIKTRGQQVTLRCSPKSGHDTVSWYQQALGQGPQFIFQYYEEEERQRGNFPDRFSGHQFPNYSSELNVNALLLGDSALYLCASSSGQTYEQYFGPGTRLTVT.

This chain connects TRBV7-2 to TRBJ2-3; 10 nucleotides agree with TRBD2. CDR3 length: 17 residues. Trimming took 1 base from V and 1 from J; bases not matched to a gene: 5. Germline-derived CDR1 and CDR2 are SGHTA and FQGNSA. The CDR3 sequence is CASSLGTSGKRTDTQYF. The CDR3 DNA follows: TGTGCCAGCAGCTTAGGGACTAGCGGTAAACGCACAGATACGCAGTATTTT.